A selection of T cell receptor beta chains follows, all from one sample in a study of cytomegalovirus exposure and HLA in healthy donors. Sequencing used immunoSEQ multiplex PCR; TCRdb keeps in-frame clones, though not all of them. This sample has some 130,000 clones, with 66% found just once. Source material: PBMCs. These receptors all come from a human donor in good health. Each CDR3 is given with its conserved first and last residue.

v_call	j_call	cdr3_aa
TRBV7-2	TRBJ2-3	CASSLTSGRADTQYF
TRBV5-6	TRBJ2-7	CASSLWGAEQYF
TRBV18	TRBJ1-2	CASSPGQVQEGYTF
TRBV15	TRBJ2-1	CATSRVGGSYNEQFF
TRBV4-1	TRBJ2-1	CASSQVLAGNEQFF
TRBV7-6	TRBJ2-5	CASSLGPGVETQYF
TRBV5-1	-	CASSPRQGTAYEQYF
TRBV7-8	TRBJ2-7	CASSVTEGGLDEQYF
TRBV4-1	TRBJ2-2	CASSQETGELFF
TRBV7-8	TRBJ2-1	CASSSGGQGYNEQFF
TRBV2	TRBJ2-7	CASSAATSGINEQYF
TRBV11-2	TRBJ2-7	CASSLDGTGAYEQYF
TRBV19	TRBJ2-7	CASSSGSYEQYF
TRBV4-1	TRBJ2-1	CASSQDLQGYANEQFF
TRBV6-5	TRBJ2-3	CASRPTGDRTDTQYF
TRBV28	TRBJ2-2	CASSFSPRLAGYTGELFF
TRBV5-6	TRBJ2-1	CASSLNLHPGYNEQFF
TRBV4-1	TRBJ1-5	CASSQDRGNQPQHF